Below, one TCR beta chain is given with its context. Those enrolled in Seattle joined during active infection and were followed longitudinally afterward. Authors' data handling: Nucleated cell counts were estimated from reference gene primer amplification. Sequenced by immunoSEQ multiplex PCR; TCRdb stores in-frame clones only, minus some. V and J calls and clone size follow that table, whereas D and trimming were derived from the DNA. Among some 120,000 clones listed, roughly 90% were seen once. These data are taken from a study of blood T cell repertoires in COVID-19. Across the study: Whether acute or convalescent, the COVID-19 samples came from the United States, Italy and Spain. PBMCs, B-cell-depleted T cells, or T cells were the source of the cDNA or gDNA that made up the material.

CDR3 length equals 17 residues. Germline V lookup: CDR1 SGHVS, CDR2 FQNEAQ. Trimming removed 0 bases at V and 0 bases at J, with 15 bases between. The source material was peripheral blood. The TCR sequence derives from a man in his sixties with COVID-19, enrolled during active disease. This chain connects TRBV7-8 to TRBJ2-7, with D tentatively TRBD2 (5 bases). This CDR3 is CASSLARAGPSSYEQYF. DNA of the CDR3: TGTGCCAGCAGCTTAGCACGGGCGGGCCCGAGCTCCTACGAGCAGTACTTC.